This TCR beta chain derives from a study of cytomegalovirus exposure and HLA in healthy donors. Whole-study findings and limits: Most sequenced TCRs were rare (though some public TCRs occurred in many donors). Association of roughly 17,000 TCR beta sequences with HLA alleles was found at 0.05 false discovery rate in a later analysis. Cytomegalovirus status was reportedly diagnosed by the classifier with high sensitivity and specificity.

Only one count was recorded for this clone. Its antigen remains unknown. The V gene's germline CDR1 is MDHEN and CDR2 SYDVKM. Trimming removed 7 bases at V and 3 bases at J, with 16 bases between. The CDR3 has 16 amino acids. Use of 60 Vbeta and 13 Jbeta primers characterized the PCR. The protocol was immunoSEQ multiplex PCR, while the TCRdb copy is restricted to in-frame clones and leaves out a portion. The profile shows about 130,000 clones, roughly 80% of them singletons. The sequence came from a woman in her forties or fifties in good health and CMV-seronegative. The sequencing sample was made of PBMCs. The rearrangement joins TRBV28 to TRBJ1-6; TRBD1 might be the D (5 bases). Written as DNA, the CDR3 is TGTGCCAGCACTAGTTCCGGGGGGGGCTATAATTCACCCCTCCACTTT. Its translation: CASTSSGGGYNSPLHF.